This TCR beta chain was identified during a study of T-cell reconstitution after alpha-beta-depleted transplantation in children. The study, taken as a whole, reports: T cells produced anew were the main source of T-cell counts and diversity one year after transplant.

Trimming pared 1 base from V and 6 bases from J, leaving 10 bases between. This CDR3 region has 13 residues. This clonotype appeared many times. Its cognate antigen is unknown. Unique molecular identifiers tagged the TCRbeta library. A single record per CDR3 protein comes from TCRdb applying MiXCR to the PCR reads. The sample has some 300,000 distinct CDR3 sequences, approximately 7.3% seen once. The TCR was taken from a female patient between 2 and 10 years old who had a stem cell transplant for Fanconi anemia, so the T cells may come from the graft donor. This chain links TRBV12-3 or TRBV12-4 with TRBJ2-7, with D possibly TRBD1 on 6 matching bases. The sequenced sample was peripheral blood, obtained 360 days after TCRalphabeta/CD19-depleted stem cell transplant. The CDR3 sequence is CASSLGRDTEQYF. CDR3 nucleotides: TGTGCCAGCAGTTTAGGACGGGACACCGAGCAGTACTTC.